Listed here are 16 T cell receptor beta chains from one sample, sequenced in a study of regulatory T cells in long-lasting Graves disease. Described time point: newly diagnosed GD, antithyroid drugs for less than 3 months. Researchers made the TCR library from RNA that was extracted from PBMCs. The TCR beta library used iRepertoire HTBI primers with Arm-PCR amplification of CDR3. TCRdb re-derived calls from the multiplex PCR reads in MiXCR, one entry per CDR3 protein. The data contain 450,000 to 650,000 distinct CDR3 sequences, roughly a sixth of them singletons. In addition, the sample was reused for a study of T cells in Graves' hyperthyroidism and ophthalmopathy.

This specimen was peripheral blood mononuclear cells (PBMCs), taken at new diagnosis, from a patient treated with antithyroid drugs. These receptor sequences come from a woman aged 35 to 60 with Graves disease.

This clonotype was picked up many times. CDR3: CASSSGPWSIRNEQFF. The CDR3 DNA reads TGCGCCAGCAGCTCGGGACCATGGTCAATTAGGAATGAGCAGTTCTTC. The chain combines TRBV5-1 with TRBJ2-1; D assignment may be TRBD1 or TRBD2 (5 bases each). The CDR3 runs to 16 residues. Germline assignment: CDR1 SGHRS and CDR2 YFSETQ. Between the trimmed V and J ends, which lost 3 bases and 7 bases, there was a span of 20 bases.

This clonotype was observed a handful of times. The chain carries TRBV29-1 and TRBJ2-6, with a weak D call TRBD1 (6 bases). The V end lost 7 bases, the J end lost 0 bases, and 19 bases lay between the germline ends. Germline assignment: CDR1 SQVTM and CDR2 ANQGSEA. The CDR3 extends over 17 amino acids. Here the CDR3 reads CSANLQGTSSGANVLTF. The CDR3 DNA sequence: TGCAGCGCGAACCTACAGGGAACGAGCTCTGGGGCCAACGTCCTGACTTTC.

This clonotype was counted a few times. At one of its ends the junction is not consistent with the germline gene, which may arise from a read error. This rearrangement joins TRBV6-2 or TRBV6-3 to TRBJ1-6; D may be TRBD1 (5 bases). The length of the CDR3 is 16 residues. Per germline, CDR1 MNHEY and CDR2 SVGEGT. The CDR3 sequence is CVSSYSAGRSNSPLHF. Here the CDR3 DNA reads TGTGTCAGCAGTTACTCAGCAGGGCGGAGTAATTCACCCCTCCACTTT.

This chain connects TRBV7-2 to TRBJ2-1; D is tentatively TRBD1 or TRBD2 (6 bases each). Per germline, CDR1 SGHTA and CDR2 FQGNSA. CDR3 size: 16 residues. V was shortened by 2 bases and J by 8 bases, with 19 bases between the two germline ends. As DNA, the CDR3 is TGTGCCAGCAGCTTAAGGGGGGCCACCCGGGTCGATGAGCAGTTCTTC. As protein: CASSLRGATRVDEQFF.

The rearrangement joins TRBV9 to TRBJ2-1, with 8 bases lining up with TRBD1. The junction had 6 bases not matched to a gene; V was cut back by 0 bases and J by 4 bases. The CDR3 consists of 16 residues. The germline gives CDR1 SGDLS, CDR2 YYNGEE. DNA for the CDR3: TGTGCCAGCAGCGTAGCATTGGACAGGGCATACAATGAGCAGTTCTTC. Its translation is CASSVALDRAYNEQFF. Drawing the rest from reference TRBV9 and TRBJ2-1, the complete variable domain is DSGVTQTPKHLITATGQRVTLRCSPRSGDLSVYWYQQSLDQGLQFLIQYYNGEERAKGNILERFSAQQFPDLHSELNLSSLELGDSALYFCASSVALDRAYNEQFFGPGTRLTVL.

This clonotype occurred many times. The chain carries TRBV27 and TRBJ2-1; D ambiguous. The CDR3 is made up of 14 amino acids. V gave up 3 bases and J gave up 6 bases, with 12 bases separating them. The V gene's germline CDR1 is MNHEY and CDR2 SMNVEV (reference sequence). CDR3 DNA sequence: TGTGCCAGCAGTTTTGGTGTGAGTGGCAATGAGCAGTTCTTC. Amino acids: CASSFGVSGNEQFF.

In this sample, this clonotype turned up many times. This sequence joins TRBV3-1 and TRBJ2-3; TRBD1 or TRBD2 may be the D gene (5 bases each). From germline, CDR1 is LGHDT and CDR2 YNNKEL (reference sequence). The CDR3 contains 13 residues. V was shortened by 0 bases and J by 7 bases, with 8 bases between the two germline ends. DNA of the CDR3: TGTGCCAGCAGCCAAGATGGGGGAAATACGCAGTATTTT. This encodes CASSQDGGNTQYF.

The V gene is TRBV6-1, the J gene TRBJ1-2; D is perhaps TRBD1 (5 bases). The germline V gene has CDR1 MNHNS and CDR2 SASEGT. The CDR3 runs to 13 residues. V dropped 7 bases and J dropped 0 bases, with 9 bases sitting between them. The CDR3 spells CASKGVTNYGYTF. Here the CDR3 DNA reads TGTGCCAGCAAAGGGGTCACTAACTATGGCTACACCTTC.

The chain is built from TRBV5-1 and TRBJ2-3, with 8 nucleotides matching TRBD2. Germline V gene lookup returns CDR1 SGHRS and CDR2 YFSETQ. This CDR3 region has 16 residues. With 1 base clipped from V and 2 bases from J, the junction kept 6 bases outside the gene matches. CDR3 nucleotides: TGCGCCAGCAGCTTGCCTACCGGGGGGGCCACAGATACGCAGTATTTT. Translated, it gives CASSLPTGGATDTQYF.

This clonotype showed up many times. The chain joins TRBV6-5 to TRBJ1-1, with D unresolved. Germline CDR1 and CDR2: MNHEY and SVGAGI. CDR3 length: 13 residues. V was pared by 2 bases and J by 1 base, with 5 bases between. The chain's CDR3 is CASSYQKNTEAFF. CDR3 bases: TGTGCCAGCAGTTACCAGAAGAACACTGAAGCTTTCTTT.

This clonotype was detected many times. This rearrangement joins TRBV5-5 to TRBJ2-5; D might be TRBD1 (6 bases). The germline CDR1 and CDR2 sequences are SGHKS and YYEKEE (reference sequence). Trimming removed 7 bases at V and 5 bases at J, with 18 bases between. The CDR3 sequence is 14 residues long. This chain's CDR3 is CASAPTAGVETQYF. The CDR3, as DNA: TGTGCCAGCGCTCCAACTGCAGGGGTTGAGACCCAGTACTTC.

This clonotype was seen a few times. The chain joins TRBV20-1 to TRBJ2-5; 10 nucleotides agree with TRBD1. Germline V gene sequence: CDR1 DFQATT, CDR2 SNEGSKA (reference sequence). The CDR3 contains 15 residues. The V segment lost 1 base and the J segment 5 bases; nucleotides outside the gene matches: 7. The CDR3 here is CSARARDRGWETQYF. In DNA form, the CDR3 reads TGCAGTGCTAGAGCTAGGGACAGGGGTTGGGAGACCCAGTACTTC.

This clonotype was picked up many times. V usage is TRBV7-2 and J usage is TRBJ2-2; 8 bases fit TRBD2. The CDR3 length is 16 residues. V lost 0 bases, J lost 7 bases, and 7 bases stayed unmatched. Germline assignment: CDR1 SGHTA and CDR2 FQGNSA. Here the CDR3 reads CASSLARRTSHGELFF. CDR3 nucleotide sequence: TGTGCCAGCAGCTTAGCGCGGCGGACTAGCCACGGGGAGCTGTTTTTT.

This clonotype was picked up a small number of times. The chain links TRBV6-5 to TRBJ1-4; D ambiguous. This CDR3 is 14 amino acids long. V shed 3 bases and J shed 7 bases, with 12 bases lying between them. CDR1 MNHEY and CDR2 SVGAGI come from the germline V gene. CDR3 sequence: CASSYYGEGEKLFF. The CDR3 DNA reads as TGTGCCAGCAGTTATTACGGGGAGGGTGAAAAACTGTTTTTT.

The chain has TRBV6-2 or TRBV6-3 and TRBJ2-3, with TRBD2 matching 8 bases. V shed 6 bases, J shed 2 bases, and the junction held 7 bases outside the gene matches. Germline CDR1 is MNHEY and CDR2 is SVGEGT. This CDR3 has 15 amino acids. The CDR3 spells CASSRGGQATDTQYF. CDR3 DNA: TGTGCCAGCAGCCGGGGGGGGCAGGCCACAGATACGCAGTATTTT.

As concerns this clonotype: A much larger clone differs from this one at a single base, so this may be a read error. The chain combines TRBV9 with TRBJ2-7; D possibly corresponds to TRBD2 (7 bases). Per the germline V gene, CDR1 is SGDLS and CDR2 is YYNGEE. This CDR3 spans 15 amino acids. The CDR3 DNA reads TGTGCCAGCAGCCCTCAATCCGGGGGGCGAAACGAGCGGTACTTC. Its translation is CASSPQSGGRNERYF.